This TCR beta chain stems from a study of blood T cell repertoires in COVID-19. The CDR3 totals 16 residues. Germline V gene lookup returns CDR1 LNHDA and CDR2 SQIVND (reference sequence). V was pared by 4 bases and J by 8 bases, with 15 bases of the junction left unmatched. Method: immunoSEQ multiplex PCR; TCRdb's copy keeps in-frame clones and lacks some. Among tens of thousands of clones listed, about 89% were seen once. This receptor was identified in a human donor in a cohort sampled during active COVID-19. The sample was peripheral blood. The V and J genes are TRBV19 and TRBJ1-2, with 8 bases lining up with TRBD1. CDR3 sequence (DNA): TGTGCCAGTAGTACCCCGGGACAGGTTTTAGTTTACGGCTACACCTTC. It specifies CASSTPGQVLVYGYTF.